This note documents a single T cell receptor beta chain sequence. The clone's antigen remains unknown. No base qualities exist here, and no much larger clone lies one base off it. According to the germline V gene, CDR1 reads LGHNA and CDR2 reads YSLEER. The V and J ends are trimmed by 4 bases and 0 bases, leaving 20 bases between them. From cysteine to phenylalanine, the CDR3 is 18 amino acids long. The sequence is cut down to CDR3 DNA, 54 bases in frame from base 1. The record originates from a study of blood T cells in healthy people across ages (dated by TCRdb to the mid-2010s). Regarding the study in general: In model experiments, template switching captured about one uniquely barcoded TCR beta cDNA molecule for every two T cells. Donors were grouped into four age groups: young (average 16 years), middle-aged (roughly 38), aged (over 55) and long-lived (approximately 82). Age-related changes in TCR beta repertoire diversity were measured in the study by deep sequencing normalized with unique cDNA molecular identifiers. To avoid experimental bias, donors of different ages were randomly spread across the sequencing lanes. Using the same blood draw, the study looked at two additional independent replicas of 1 million unique cDNA reads for two donors, one aged 18 to 29 and the other aged 80 or older. The full study reports these points: Donor CMV infection status was unknown, potentially confounding age-related changes in expanded clonotypes. Compared with the aged group, the long-lived group had more naive CD4+ T cells, fewer expanded clones and increased TCR diversity, a pattern suggesting age selection. Because profiling used bulk unsorted PBMCs, naive and antigen-experienced compartments could not be compared conclusively. As age increased, observed TCR beta diversity per million T cells dropped in a roughly linear way, and a significant reduction was already evident by age about 36. Observed TCR beta diversity correlated strongly with the percentage of naive T cells measured by flow cytometry. Estimates of total diversity from one million sequenced T cells were regarded as lower bounds and underestimates.

Receptor libraries were prepared by 5' RACE. TCRdb records Illumina HiSeq 2500 as the sequencer. The second PCR ran for about 6 to 12 cycles and used a J-beta primer mix along with a sample-barcoded 5' primer. A template-switch 5' adaptor carrying 12 random nucleotides introduced a unique molecular identifier onto each TCR beta cDNA molecule. At least 2.5 million CDR3-containing paired-end reads were obtained from each sample. First-strand cDNA synthesis was performed from all RNA using the Mint cDNA synthesis kit, with priming by a TRBC-specific oligonucleotide. After uracil-DNA glycosylase treatment, a first 18-cycle PCR used universal primers M1SS and BC2_uni_R on all cDNA. The authors' pipeline ran thus. Normalization of each sample was performed by random selection of 1 million high-quality reads, each carrying a distinct molecular identifier. Reads with shared molecular identifiers were discarded instead of being binned into consensus sequences. MiTCR, with a Q25 quality threshold and the strictest error-elimination algorithm, was used for CDR3 identification, clonotype clustering and error correction. Lower-bound total TCR beta diversity was estimated with a nonparametric unseen species model using Euler transformation. Starting from the raw public reads, TCRdb applied fastp trimming at Q25, assembled clones with MiXCR and retained in-frame beta chains. One record per CDR3 amino acid sequence lists the most common genes and DNA. TCRdb assigned the V and J calls; the authors' analysis was not used. The sample includes roughly 1,800,000 distinct CDR3 sequences, with 49% observed a single time. Approximately 2.1% of the sample lies in the top ten.

The donors were about 40 Caucasian individuals from Russia, aged roughly 6 to 90 years, who were systemically healthy. Around 10 milliliters of peripheral blood were drawn from each donor into EDTA-treated Vacutainer tubes. Ficoll-Paque density-gradient centrifugation was used to isolate PBMCs, with at least 7 million per sample. Total RNA, at least 6 micrograms per sample, was extracted from PBMCs with Trizol reagent. For every donor, an aliquot of PBMCs went through flow cytometry to measure the percentages of naive CD45RAhigh/CD27high T cells. The sequence joins TRBV4-3 to TRBJ2-3; the D region is possibly TRBD1 or TRBD2, each matching across 5 bases. This clonotype originated in a woman aged 40 to 50 in good health. Sample: blood. CDR3 sequence: CASSPHTLRDGSTDTQYF. DNA sequence: TGCGCCAGCAGCCCCCACACCCTTCGGGACGGAAGCACAGATACGCAGTATTTT.